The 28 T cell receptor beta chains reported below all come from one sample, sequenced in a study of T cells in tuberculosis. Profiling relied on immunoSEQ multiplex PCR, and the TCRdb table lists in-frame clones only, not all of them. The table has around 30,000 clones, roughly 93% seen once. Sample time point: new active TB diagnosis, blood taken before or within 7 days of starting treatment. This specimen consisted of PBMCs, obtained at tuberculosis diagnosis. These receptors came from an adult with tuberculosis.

CDR3 bases: TGCGCCAGCAGCTTACAGGGTTATAACTATGGCTACACCTTC. As protein: CASSLQGYNYGYTF. This sequence joins TRBV5-1 and TRBJ1-2; TRBD1 might be the D (6 bases). CDR1 is SGHRS, CDR2 YFSETQ, per germline. Trimming pared 2 bases from V and 1 base from J, leaving 9 bases between. This CDR3 is built from 14 residues.

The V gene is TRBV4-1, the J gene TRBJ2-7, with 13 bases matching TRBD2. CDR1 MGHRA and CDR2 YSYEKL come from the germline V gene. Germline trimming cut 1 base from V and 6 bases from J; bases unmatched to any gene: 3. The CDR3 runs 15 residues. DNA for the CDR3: TGCGCCAGCAGCCAAGGGGGACTAGCGGGGCTCGAGCAGTACTTC. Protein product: CASSQGGLAGLEQYF.

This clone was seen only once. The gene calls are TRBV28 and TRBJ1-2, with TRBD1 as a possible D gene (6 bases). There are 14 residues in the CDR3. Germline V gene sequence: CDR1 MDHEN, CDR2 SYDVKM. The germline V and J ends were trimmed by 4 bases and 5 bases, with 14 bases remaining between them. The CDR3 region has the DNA TGTGCCAGCAGTTATACCGGGACAATGTATGGCTACACCTTC. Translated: CASSYTGTMYGYTF.

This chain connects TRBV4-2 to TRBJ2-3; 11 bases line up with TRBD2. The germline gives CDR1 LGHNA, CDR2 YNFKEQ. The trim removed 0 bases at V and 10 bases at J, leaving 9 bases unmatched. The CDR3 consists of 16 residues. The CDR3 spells CASSQDGGTSGRPQYF. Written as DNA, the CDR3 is TGTGCCAGCAGCCAAGACGGAGGGACTAGCGGCCGCCCGCAGTATTTT.

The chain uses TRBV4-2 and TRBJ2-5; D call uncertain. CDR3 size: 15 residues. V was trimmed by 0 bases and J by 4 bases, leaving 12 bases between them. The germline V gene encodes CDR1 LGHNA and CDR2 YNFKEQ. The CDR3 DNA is TGTGCCAGCAGCCAAGACCCCCCCCTTTCAGAGACCCAGTACTTC. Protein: CASSQDPPLSETQYF.

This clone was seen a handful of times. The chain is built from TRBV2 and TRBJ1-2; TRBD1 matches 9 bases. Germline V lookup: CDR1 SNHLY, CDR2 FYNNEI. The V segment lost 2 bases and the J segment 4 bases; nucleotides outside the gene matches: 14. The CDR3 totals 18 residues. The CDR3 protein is CASSEPDSGQGPGYGYTF. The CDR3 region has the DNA TGTGCCAGCAGTGAACCCGACTCAGGACAGGGGCCGGGCTATGGCTACACCTTC.

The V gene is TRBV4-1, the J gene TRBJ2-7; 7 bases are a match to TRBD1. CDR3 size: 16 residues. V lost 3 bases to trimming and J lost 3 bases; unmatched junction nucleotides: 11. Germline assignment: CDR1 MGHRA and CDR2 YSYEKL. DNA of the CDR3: TGCGCCAGCAGCCACCCCACAGGACAGGCGGACTACGAGCAGTACTTC. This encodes CASSHPTGQADYEQYF.

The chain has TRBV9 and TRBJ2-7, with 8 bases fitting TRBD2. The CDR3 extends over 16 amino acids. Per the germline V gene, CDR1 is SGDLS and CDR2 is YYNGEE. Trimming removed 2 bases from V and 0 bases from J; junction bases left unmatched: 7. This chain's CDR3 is CASSVAGGSISYEQYF. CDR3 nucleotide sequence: TGTGCCAGCAGCGTTGCGGGGGGATCGATCTCCTACGAGCAGTACTTC.

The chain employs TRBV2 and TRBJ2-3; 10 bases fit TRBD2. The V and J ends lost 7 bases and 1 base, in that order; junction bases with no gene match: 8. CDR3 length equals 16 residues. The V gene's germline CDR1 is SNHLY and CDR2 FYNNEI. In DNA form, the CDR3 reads TGTGCCAGCACCAGCGGGGGGGCCGGTGGCACAGATACGCAGTATTTT. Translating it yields CASTSGGAGGTDTQYF.

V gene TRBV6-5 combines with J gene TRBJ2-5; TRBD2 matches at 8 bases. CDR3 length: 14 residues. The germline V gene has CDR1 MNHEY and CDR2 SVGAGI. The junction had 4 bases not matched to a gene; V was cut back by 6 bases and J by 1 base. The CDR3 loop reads CASRRGGIQETQYF. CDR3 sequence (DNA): TGTGCCAGCAGACGGGGGGGGATCCAAGAGACCCAGTACTTC.

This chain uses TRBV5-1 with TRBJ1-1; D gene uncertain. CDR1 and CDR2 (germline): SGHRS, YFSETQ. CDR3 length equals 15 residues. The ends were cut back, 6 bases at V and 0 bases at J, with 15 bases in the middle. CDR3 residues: CASIRAGGMNTEAFF. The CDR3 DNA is TGCGCCAGCATCCGGGCGGGAGGGATGAACACTGAAGCTTTCTTT. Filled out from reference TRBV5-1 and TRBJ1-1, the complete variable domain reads KAGVTQTPRYLIKTRGQQVTLSCSPISGHRSVSWYQQTPGQGLQFLFEYFSETQRNKGNFPGRFSGRQFSNSRSEMNVSTLELGDSALYLCASIRAGGMNTEAFFGQGTRLTVV.

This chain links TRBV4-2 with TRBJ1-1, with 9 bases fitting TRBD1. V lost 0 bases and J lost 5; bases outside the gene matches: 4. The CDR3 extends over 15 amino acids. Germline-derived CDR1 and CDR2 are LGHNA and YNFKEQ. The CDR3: CASSQEWTGETEAFF. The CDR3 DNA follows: TGTGCCAGCAGCCAAGAATGGACAGGGGAAACTGAAGCTTTCTTT.

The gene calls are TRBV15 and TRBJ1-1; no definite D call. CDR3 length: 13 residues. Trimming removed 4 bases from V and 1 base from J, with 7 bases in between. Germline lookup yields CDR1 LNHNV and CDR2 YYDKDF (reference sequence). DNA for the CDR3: TGTGCCACCAGCACACAACCGAACACTGAAGCTTTCTTT. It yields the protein CATSTQPNTEAFF.

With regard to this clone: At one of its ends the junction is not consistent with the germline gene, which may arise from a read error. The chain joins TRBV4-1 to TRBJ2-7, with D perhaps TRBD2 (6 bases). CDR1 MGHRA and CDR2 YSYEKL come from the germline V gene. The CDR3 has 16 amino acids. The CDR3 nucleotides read TGCGCCAGCAGTCAAAGAGTTGCTAGGGACTCCCACGAGCAGTACTTC. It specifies CASSQRVARDSHEQYF.

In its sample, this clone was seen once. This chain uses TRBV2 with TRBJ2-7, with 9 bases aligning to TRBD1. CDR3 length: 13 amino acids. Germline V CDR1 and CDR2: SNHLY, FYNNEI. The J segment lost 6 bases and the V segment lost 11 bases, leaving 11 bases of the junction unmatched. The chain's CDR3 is CAGRGQGAAEQYF. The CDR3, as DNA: TGTGCCGGAAGGGGACAGGGCGCCGCCGAGCAGTACTTC.

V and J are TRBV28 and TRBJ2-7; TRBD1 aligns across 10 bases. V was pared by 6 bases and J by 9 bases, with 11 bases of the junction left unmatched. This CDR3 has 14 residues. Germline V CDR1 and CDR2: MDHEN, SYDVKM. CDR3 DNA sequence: TGTGCCAGCAGCCTTAGACAGGGGGCAAGCGCGCAGTACTTC. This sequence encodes CASSLRQGASAQYF.

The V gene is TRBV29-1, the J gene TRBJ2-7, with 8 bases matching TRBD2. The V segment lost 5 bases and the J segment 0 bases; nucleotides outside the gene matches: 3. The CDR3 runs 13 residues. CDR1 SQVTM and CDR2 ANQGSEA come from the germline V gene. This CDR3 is CSVSTSGSYEQYF. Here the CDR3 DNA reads TGCAGCGTTTCCACTAGCGGCTCCTACGAGCAGTACTTC.

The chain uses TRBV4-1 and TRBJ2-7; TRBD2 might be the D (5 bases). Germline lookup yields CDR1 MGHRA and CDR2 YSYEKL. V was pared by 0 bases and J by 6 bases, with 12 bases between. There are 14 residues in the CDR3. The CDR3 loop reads CASSQDPSGVEQYF. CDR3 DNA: TGCGCCAGCAGCCAAGATCCCTCCGGGGTCGAGCAGTACTTC.

CDR3 amino acids: CASSIGDRWDGTYGYTF. CDR3 coding DNA: TGTGCCAGTAGTATAGGGGACAGGTGGGACGGAACTTATGGCTACACCTTC. The V call is TRBV19, the J call TRBJ1-2, with 8 bases fitting TRBD1. The CDR3 length is 17 residues. Germline CDR1 LNHDA, CDR2 SQIVND (reference sequence). V shed 1 base, J shed 5 bases, and the junction held 12 bases outside the gene matches.

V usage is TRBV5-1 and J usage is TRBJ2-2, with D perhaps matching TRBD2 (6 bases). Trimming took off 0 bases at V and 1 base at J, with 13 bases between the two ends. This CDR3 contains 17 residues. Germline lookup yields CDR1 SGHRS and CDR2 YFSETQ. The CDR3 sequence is CASSLAGAGLNTGELFF. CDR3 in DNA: TGCGCCAGCAGCTTGGCCGGTGCGGGACTGAACACCGGGGAGCTGTTTTTT.

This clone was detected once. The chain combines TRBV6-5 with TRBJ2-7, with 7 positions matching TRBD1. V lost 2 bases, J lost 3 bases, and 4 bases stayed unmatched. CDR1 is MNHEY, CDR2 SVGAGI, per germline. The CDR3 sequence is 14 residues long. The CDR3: CASSYRGPNYEQYF. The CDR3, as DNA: TGTGCCAGCAGTTACAGGGGGCCGAACTACGAGCAGTACTTC.

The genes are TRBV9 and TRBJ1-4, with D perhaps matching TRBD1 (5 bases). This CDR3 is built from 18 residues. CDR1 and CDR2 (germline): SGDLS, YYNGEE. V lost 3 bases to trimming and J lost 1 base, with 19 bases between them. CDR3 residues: CASSALQGRKLTNEKLFF. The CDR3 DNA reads TGTGCCAGCAGCGCGTTGCAGGGTAGAAAGTTAACTAATGAAAAACTGTTTTTT.

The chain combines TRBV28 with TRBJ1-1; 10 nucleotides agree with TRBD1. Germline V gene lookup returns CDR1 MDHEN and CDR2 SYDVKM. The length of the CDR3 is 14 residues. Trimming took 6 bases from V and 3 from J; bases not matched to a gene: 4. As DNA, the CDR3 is TGTGCCAGCAGGACAGGACAGGGGGACACTGAAGCTTTCTTT. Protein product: CASRTGQGDTEAFF.

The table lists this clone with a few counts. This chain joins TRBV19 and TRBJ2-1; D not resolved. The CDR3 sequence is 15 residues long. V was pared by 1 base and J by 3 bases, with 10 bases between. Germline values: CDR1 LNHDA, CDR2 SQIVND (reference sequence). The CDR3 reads CASSIGQSFYNEQFF. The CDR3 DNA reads TGTGCCAGTAGTATAGGGCAAAGTTTCTACAATGAGCAGTTCTTC.

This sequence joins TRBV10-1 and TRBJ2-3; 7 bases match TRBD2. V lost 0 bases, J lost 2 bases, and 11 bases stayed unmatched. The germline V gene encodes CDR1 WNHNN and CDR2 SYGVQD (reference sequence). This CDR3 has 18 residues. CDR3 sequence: CASSESPGGRAYTDTQYF. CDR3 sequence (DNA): TGCGCCAGCAGTGAGTCTCCGGGCGGGAGAGCTTACACAGATACGCAGTATTTT.

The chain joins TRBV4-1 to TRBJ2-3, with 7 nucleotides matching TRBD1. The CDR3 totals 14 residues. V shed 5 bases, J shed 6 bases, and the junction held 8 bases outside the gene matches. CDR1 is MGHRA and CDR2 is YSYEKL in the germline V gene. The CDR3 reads CASSSPTGRDTQYF. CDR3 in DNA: TGCGCCAGCAGCTCCCCGACAGGGCGGGATACGCAGTATTTT.

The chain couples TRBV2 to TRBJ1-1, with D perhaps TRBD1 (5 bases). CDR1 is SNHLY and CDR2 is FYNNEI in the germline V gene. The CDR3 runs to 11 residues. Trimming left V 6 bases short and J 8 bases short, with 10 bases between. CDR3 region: CASRQGQEAFF. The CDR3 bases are TGTGCCAGCAGGCAAGGACAAGAAGCTTTCTTT.

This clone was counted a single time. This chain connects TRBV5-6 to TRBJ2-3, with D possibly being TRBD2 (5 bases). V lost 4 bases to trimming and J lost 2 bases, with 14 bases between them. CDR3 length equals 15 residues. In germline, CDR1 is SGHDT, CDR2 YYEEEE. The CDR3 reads CASSLVRLATDTQYF. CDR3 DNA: TGTGCCAGCAGCCTGGTACGGCTAGCCACAGATACGCAGTATTTT.